These 9 T cell receptor beta chains were all obtained from the same sample, sequenced in a study of control samples from healthy donors and cancer patients. Assay: immunoSEQ multiplex PCR; the TCRdb copy retains only in-frame clones and omits some. The data contain 100,000 to 150,000 clones, roughly 92% of them singletons. Sequenced input: blood. The receptors originated from a man between 18 and 35 years old in good health.

The chain has TRBV3-1 (or the pseudogene TRBV3-2) and TRBJ2-5; 10 nucleotides match TRBD2. Germline V gene sequence: CDR1 LGHDT, CDR2 YNNKEL (reference sequence). J gave up 5 bases and V 1 base, and 7 bases lay outside the gene matches. The CDR3 is 16 amino acids. CDR3 nucleotide sequence: TGTGCCAGCAGCCAAGGAAAGCGGGGGGGCTGGGAGACCCAGTACTTC. Its protein product is CASSQGKRGGWETQYF.

This clone was seen a single time. The chain employs TRBV6-6 and TRBJ1-2; maybe TRBD1 (6 bases). Germline V gene lookup returns CDR1 MNHNY and CDR2 SVGAGI (reference sequence). CDR3 length: 14 residues. Between the trimmed V and J ends, which lost 0 bases and 8 bases, there was a span of 13 bases. The CDR3 sequence: CASSYSMSGDGYTF. CDR3 nucleotide sequence: TGTGCCAGCAGTTACTCGATGTCAGGGGACGGCTACACCTTC.

The chain links TRBV9 to TRBJ1-3; D not certain. Germline V gives CDR1 SGDLS, CDR2 YYNGEE. The V end was cut by 0 bases, the J end by 2 bases, with 9 bases between. The CDR3 is made up of 15 amino acids. Here the CDR3 reads CASSVEGGTGNTIYF. Here the CDR3 DNA reads TGTGCCAGCAGCGTAGAAGGAGGGACTGGAAACACCATATATTTT.

The count of this clone is one. The rearrangement uses TRBV3-1 (or the pseudogene TRBV3-2) and TRBJ1-6; TRBD1 aligns across 8 bases. CDR3 size: 15 residues. Looked up from germline, CDR1 is LGHDT and CDR2 is YNNKEL (reference sequence). V trimming: 1 base; J trimming: 11 bases; junction bases outside the gene matches: 7. CDR3 residues: CASSQGTGFRTPLHF. The DNA of the CDR3 is TGTGCCAGCAGCCAAGGGACAGGGTTCAGGACACCCCTCCACTTT.

V usage is TRBV12-3 or TRBV12-4 and J usage is TRBJ2-5, with 7 bases lining up with TRBD1. Germline trimming cut 4 bases from V and 5 bases from J; bases unmatched to any gene: 1. CDR3 size: 12 residues. The CDR3 region has the DNA TGTGCCAGCAGTTCCAGGGGGGAGACCCAGTACTTC. Its protein product is CASSSRGETQYF.

The genes are TRBV21-1 and TRBJ1-5; no DNA check was done on the table's D call, TRBD1. TRBV21-1 is described as a pseudogene. This CDR3 comprises 18 residues. The CDR3 is CASSKGPPPPYSNQPQHF. The CDR3 coding sequence is TGTGCCAGCAGCAAAGGGCCCCCACCACCGTATAGCAATCAGCCCCAGCATTTT.

The rearrangement uses TRBV19 and TRBJ2-5; 10 nucleotides align to TRBD2. Trimming at V came to 5 bases and at J to 5 bases, leaving 2 bases not matched to a gene. Germline-derived CDR1 and CDR2 are LNHDA and SQIVND (reference sequence). The CDR3 consists of 13 residues. The CDR3 region has the DNA TGTGCCAGTAGTCTAGCGGGGGCTGAGACCCAGTACTTC. The encoded protein is CASSLAGAETQYF.

V gene TRBV2 combines with J gene TRBJ2-1; D is perhaps TRBD2 (6 bases). The CDR3 is 12 residues long. Trimming shortened V by 4 bases and J by 9 bases, and 10 bases separated the two germline ends. Germline CDR1 reads SNHLY; CDR2 reads FYNNEI. Here the CDR3 DNA reads TGTGCCAGCAGTGTGGAGGGTAGTGAGCAGTTCTTC. It encodes CASSVEGSEQFF.

This clone was counted a single time. CDR3 region: CASSFRDRLFHGAFF. CDR3 nucleotide sequence: TGTGCCAGCAGTTTCAGGGACCGGCTCTTCCATGGAGCTTTCTTT. V and J are TRBV6-5 and TRBJ1-1; D is possibly TRBD1 (5 bases). Germline lookup yields CDR1 MNHEY and CDR2 SVGAGI. The CDR3 length is 15 residues. Trimming removed 4 bases at V and 10 bases at J, with 22 bases between.